Each of the 29 T cell receptor beta chains below was sequenced from the same sample in a study of cytomegalovirus exposure and HLA in healthy donors. Vbeta (60) and Jbeta (13) primers were used in the PCR. TCRdb keeps only in-frame clones here, not all; method: immunoSEQ multiplex PCR. Of 180,000 or so clones in the sample, 80% were seen once. Sequences were obtained from PBMCs. The receptors were sampled from a young woman in good health and CMV-seronegative.

The V call is TRBV4-1, the J call TRBJ1-1, with D perhaps matching TRBD1 (5 bases). CDR1 is MGHRA and CDR2 is YSYEKL in the germline V gene. Trimming removed 7 bases at V and 1 base at J, with 13 bases between. The CDR3 runs to 14 residues. The CDR3 loop is CASTIAGGNTEAFF. The CDR3 DNA reads TGCGCCAGCACCATAGCGGGGGGGAACACTGAAGCTTTCTTT.

This chain connects TRBV6-1 to TRBJ1-2, with TRBD1 as a possible D gene (5 bases). The V gene's germline CDR1 is MNHNS and CDR2 SASEGT. V was shortened by 3 bases and J by 7 bases, with 30 bases between the two germline ends. The CDR3 is 19 residues long. This chain's CDR3 is CASSDSQIGRGRLVAGYTF. CDR3 nucleotides: TGTGCCAGCAGTGATAGTCAAATCGGTAGGGGCCGGCTGGTAGCTGGCTACACCTTC.

The chain employs TRBV4-1 and TRBJ1-1, with 8 positions matching TRBD1. Unmatched junction bases numbered 8, after V lost 8 bases and J lost 3 bases. Looked up from germline, CDR1 is MGHRA and CDR2 is YSYEKL. The CDR3 is 14 residues long. The CDR3 region is CASSDRGAYTEAFF. The CDR3 region has the DNA TGCGCCAGCTCCGACAGGGGAGCTTACACTGAAGCTTTCTTT.

V is TRBV19 and J is TRBJ2-3; possibly TRBD1 for D (6 bases). Per the germline V gene, CDR1 is LNHDA and CDR2 is SQIVND (reference sequence). The CDR3 is made up of 14 amino acids. The V end was cut by 5 bases, the J end by 1 base, with 10 bases between. The CDR3 protein is CASSFRQGTDTQYF. In nucleotides, the CDR3 is TGTGCCAGTAGTTTTCGACAGGGCACAGATACGCAGTATTTT.

The chain joins TRBV15 to TRBJ1-5; no clear D gene. The V and J ends lost 0 bases and 6 bases respectively, with 15 bases between them. Germline CDR1 is LNHNV and CDR2 is YYDKDF (reference sequence). The CDR3 is made up of 16 amino acids. CDR3: CATSRDRVPGGQPQHF. In DNA form, the CDR3 reads TGTGCCACCAGCAGAGATAGGGTTCCCGGAGGTCAGCCCCAGCATTTT.

J is TRBJ2-2 and V is TRBV5-1; possible D gene TRBD2, 6 bases. Germline values: CDR1 SGHRS, CDR2 YFSETQ. CDR3 length: 14 residues. Trimming stripped 4 bases from V and 6 bases from J, with 13 bases between. The CDR3 region has the DNA TGCGCCAGCAGCCGGATCACTAGCCCCGGGGAGCTGTTTTTT. It translates to CASSRITSPGELFF.

The V call is TRBV21-1, the J call TRBJ1-1; the table names TRBD1, a call not compared with the DNA. TRBV21-1 is classified as a pseudogene. The CDR3 runs 18 residues. CDR3 protein: CASSRRQGAIFMNTEAFF. The CDR3 nucleotides are TGTGCCAGCAGCAGAAGACAGGGGGCGATATTCATGAACACTGAAGCTTTCTTT.

The J gene is TRBJ1-1, the V gene TRBV4-1; TRBD1 aligns across 7 bases. Germline-derived CDR1 and CDR2 are MGHRA and YSYEKL. This CDR3 is 13 amino acids long. Trimming removed 4 bases from V and 6 bases from J; junction bases left unmatched: 5. DNA of the CDR3: TGCGCCAGCAGCCCCGGACAGGCATCTGAAGCTTTCTTT. This gives the protein CASSPGQASEAFF.

This chain links TRBV6-4 with TRBJ2-1, with a tentative D call TRBD2 (7 bases). Germline CDR1 and CDR2: MRHNA and SNTAGT. Between the trimmed V and J ends, which lost 4 bases and 0 bases, there was a span of 22 bases. This CDR3 is 19 amino acids long. The DNA of the CDR3 is TGTGCCAGCAGTGTCCACCAAGTCCCGCGGGGGCCCTCCTACAATGAGCAGTTCTTC. Its protein product is CASSVHQVPRGPSYNEQFF.

J is TRBJ1-1 and V is TRBV6-6; 7 bases agree with TRBD1. The length of the CDR3 is 12 residues. Germline lookup yields CDR1 MNHNY and CDR2 SVGAGI (reference sequence). Losses at the gene ends were 8 bases for V and 6 bases for J; bases not matched to a gene: 6. The CDR3 loop is CASRDSKSEAFF. Written as DNA, the CDR3 is TGTGCCAGCCGGGACAGCAAGTCTGAAGCTTTCTTT.

The gene calls are TRBV6-5 and TRBJ2-5; 7 bases fit TRBD2. V was pared by 0 bases and J by 5 bases, with 6 bases of the junction left unmatched. The germline V gene encodes CDR1 MNHEY and CDR2 SVGAGI. The CDR3 runs to 15 residues. The CDR3 spells CASSYSGEGAETQYF. CDR3 DNA: TGTGCCAGCAGTTACTCGGGGGAGGGTGCGGAGACCCAGTACTTC.

There are a few counts of this clone. J is TRBJ1-6 and V is TRBV5-5, with D perhaps TRBD1 (5 bases). CDR3 length equals 15 residues. In germline, CDR1 is SGHKS, CDR2 YYEKEE (reference sequence). The ends were cut back, 0 bases at V and 7 bases at J, with 11 bases in the middle. CDR3 in DNA: TGTGCCAGCAGCTTGGACGGGGGAGGCAATTCACCCCTCCACTTT. Translated: CASSLDGGGNSPLHF.

The gene calls are TRBV7-9 and TRBJ1-1; D is uncertain. Germline-derived CDR1 and CDR2 are SEHNR and FQNEAQ (reference sequence). The CDR3 length is 15 residues. The ends were cut back, 4 bases at V and 0 bases at J, with 12 bases in the middle. Here the CDR3 DNA reads TGTGCCAGCAGCTCGGGTCCGACGGTGAACACTGAAGCTTTCTTT. As protein: CASSSGPTVNTEAFF.

This chain joins TRBV4-2 and TRBJ1-2; 7 bases agree with TRBD1. Germline V gene sequence: CDR1 LGHNA, CDR2 YNFKEQ. With 4 bases clipped from V and 8 bases from J, the junction kept 13 bases outside the gene matches. The CDR3 consists of 15 residues. Here the CDR3 reads CASSLQTGSKSGYTF. DNA of the CDR3: TGTGCCAGCAGCCTCCAGACAGGGTCAAAGAGCGGCTACACCTTC.

The chain recombines TRBV18 with TRBJ1-1; no clear D gene. This CDR3 spans 13 amino acids. From germline, CDR1 is KGHSH and CDR2 LQKENI. V was shortened by 6 bases and J by 4 bases, with 12 bases between the two germline ends. The CDR3 coding sequence is TGTGCCAGCTCCGACTGGGTCCCCACTGAAGCTTTCTTT. This translates into CASSDWVPTEAFF.

The sample holds a few counts of this clone. V is TRBV6-5 and J is TRBJ2-7; D ambiguous. The V gene's germline CDR1 is MNHEY and CDR2 SVGAGI. The V gene lost 5 bases and the J gene lost 2 bases, with 13 bases spanning the gap. The CDR3 covers 14 residues. The CDR3 DNA is TGTGCCAGCAGTCCTCCCGGTCCAACCTACGAGCAGTACTTC. It specifies CASSPPGPTYEQYF.

CDR3 sequence reads: CASSLGADLEQYF. Written as DNA, the CDR3 is TGTGCCAGCAGCTTAGGGGCAGATCTCGAGCAGTACTTC. This chain links TRBV7-2 with TRBJ2-7; D not certain. The CDR3 contains 13 residues. V lost 1 base and J lost 6, with 10 bases in between. CDR1 SGHTA and CDR2 FQGNSA come from the germline V gene.

V is TRBV18 and J is TRBJ1-1; 8 bases are a match to TRBD1. The J segment lost 2 bases and the V segment lost 3 bases, leaving 11 bases of the junction unmatched. The germline CDR1 and CDR2 sequences are KGHSH and LQKENI. The CDR3 is 17 amino acids. In nucleotides, the CDR3 is TGTGCCAGCTCACCCTCGGGGCAGGGGGCAAATAACACTGAAGCTTTCTTT. The encoded protein is CASSPSGQGANNTEAFF. Full variable domain (rest looked up from reference TRBV18 and TRBJ1-1): NAGVMQNPRHLVRRRGQEARLRCSPMKGHSHVYWYRQLPEEGLKFMVYLQKENIIDESGMPKERFSAEFPKEGPSILRIQQVVRGDSAAYFCASSPSGQGANNTEAFFGQGTRLTVV.

The V gene is TRBV9, the J gene TRBJ1-2, with D possibly matching TRBD1 (6 bases). CDR1 is SGDLS and CDR2 is YYNGEE in the germline V gene. The CDR3 has 15 amino acids. Trimming left V 5 bases short and J 4 bases short, with 18 bases between. CDR3 residues: CASSKGGATLYGYTF. CDR3 nucleotide sequence: TGTGCCAGCAGTAAAGGGGGGGCGACCCTCTATGGCTACACCTTC.

Worth noting for this clone: This same CDR3 is encoded by further DNA sequences in the sample. This chain links TRBV7-2 with TRBJ2-1; D gene ambiguous. The germline V gene encodes CDR1 SGHTA and CDR2 FQGNSA. The V gene lost 5 bases and the J gene lost 5 bases, with 10 bases spanning the gap. This CDR3 comprises 13 residues. CDR3 region: CASSLGRNNEQFF. The CDR3 bases are TGTGCCAGCAGCCTGGGCCGGAACAATGAGCAGTTCTTC.

The chain combines TRBV6-1 with TRBJ1-2; unclear D gene. This CDR3 spans 16 amino acids. The germline V and J ends were trimmed by 4 bases and 0 bases, with 15 bases remaining between them. The germline CDR1 and CDR2 sequences are MNHNS and SASEGT. The chain's CDR3 is CASSVERVTSNYGYTF. For the CDR3, the DNA is TGTGCCAGCAGTGTTGAGAGGGTGACATCTAACTATGGCTACACCTTC.

This sequence joins TRBV2 and TRBJ2-3; 10 bases agree with TRBD2. The CDR3 totals 16 residues. Germline trimming cut 3 bases from V and 0 bases from J; bases unmatched to any gene: 3. Germline V gene lookup returns CDR1 SNHLY and CDR2 FYNNEI. The CDR3 DNA sequence: TGTGCCAGCAGTGATACTAGCGGGAAGAGCACAGATACGCAGTATTTT. Translation: CASSDTSGKSTDTQYF.

The chain joins TRBV19 to TRBJ2-7; 8 bases are shared with TRBD1. V shed 6 bases and J 5 bases; nucleotides not matched to a gene: 12. The CDR3 has 15 residues. Germline V gene sequence: CDR1 LNHDA, CDR2 SQIVND (reference sequence). In nucleotides, the CDR3 is TGTGCCAGTAGGCACAGGGGGGCGTTGGTGCACGAGCAGTACTTC. Translated: CASRHRGALVHEQYF.

This rearrangement joins TRBV5-1 to TRBJ2-1; 9 bases fit TRBD2. This CDR3 is built from 15 residues. Germline assignment: CDR1 SGHRS and CDR2 YFSETQ. V lost 0 bases and J lost 8; bases outside the gene matches: 6. This CDR3 reads CASSLGVSGGDEQFF. The CDR3 DNA reads TGCGCCAGCAGCTTGGGTGTTAGCGGGGGCGATGAGCAGTTCTTC.

The gene calls are TRBV2 and TRBJ2-1; 9 bases align to TRBD2. V lost 6 bases, J lost 6 bases, and 12 bases stayed unmatched. CDR3 size: 16 residues. Per the germline V gene, CDR1 is SNHLY and CDR2 is FYNNEI. The CDR3 DNA reads as TGTGCCAGCAGCGCGGGGGGGCCCCTGACAACCAATGAGCAGTTCTTC. It codes for CASSAGGPLTTNEQFF. The full variable domain, completed using reference TRBV2 and TRBJ2-1, is EPEVTQTPSHQVTQMGQEVILRCVPISNHLYFYWYRQILGQKVEFLVSFYNNEISEKSEIFDDQFSVERPDGSNFTLKIRSTKLEDSAMYFCASSAGGPLTTNEQFFGPGTRLTVL.

This chain uses TRBV18 with TRBJ2-7, with D possibly TRBD1 on 6 matching bases. CDR1 KGHSH and CDR2 LQKENI come from the germline V gene. The CDR3 has 14 amino acids. V dropped 6 bases and J dropped 2 bases, with 14 bases sitting between them. CDR3: CASSHSGQTYEQYF. The CDR3 DNA reads TGTGCCAGCTCCCACTCCGGACAGACCTACGAGCAGTACTTC.

J is TRBJ1-2 and V is TRBV30; tentatively, D is TRBD1 (6 bases). The CDR3 extends over 14 amino acids. Trimming stripped 1 base from V and 8 bases from J, with 17 bases between. Germline V gene lookup returns CDR1 GTSNPN and CDR2 SVGIG (reference sequence). DNA of the CDR3: TGTGCCTGGAGTGGGGACACAACCTGGGAGGGCTACACCTTC. Protein: CAWSGDTTWEGYTF.

The chain couples TRBV5-1 to TRBJ1-1; possibly TRBD1 for D (5 bases). The V end lost 4 bases, the J end lost 1 base, and 17 bases lay between the germline ends. The CDR3 length is 16 residues. Looked up from germline, CDR1 is SGHRS and CDR2 is YFSETQ. As DNA, the CDR3 is TGCGCCAGCAGCGCTCAAGGTAGGGGTTCGAACACTGAAGCTTTCTTT. It specifies CASSAQGRGSNTEAFF.

J is TRBJ2-3 and V is TRBV4-3; 10 nucleotides match TRBD2. The germline CDR1 and CDR2 sequences are LGHNA and YSLEER. CDR3 length: 15 residues. V trimming: 4 bases; J trimming: 4 bases; junction bases outside the gene matches: 5. The CDR3 reads CASSRSGGAADTQYF. Written as DNA, the CDR3 is TGCGCCAGCAGCCGGAGCGGGGGGGCCGCAGATACGCAGTATTTT.